A single sample gave rise to the 11 T cell receptor beta chains below, sequenced in a study of breast tumors, draining lymph nodes, adjacent tissues. Axillary draining lymph nodes of breast cancer patients supplied the node samples. Each CDR3 protein gets one entry after TCRdb re-called the multiplex PCR reads with MiXCR. The sample contains 150,000 to 200,000 distinct CDR3 sequences, approximately 33% of which appear only once. Sequences were obtained from axillary lymph node tissue. All receptors come from a female donor with breast cancer. Some clones in this sample may be carry-over from other donors' samples.

V gene TRBV11-2 combines with J gene TRBJ2-4; TRBD2 aligns across 10 bases. Germline V gene lookup returns CDR1 SGHAT and CDR2 FQNNGV. The CDR3 has 14 residues. The J segment lost 11 bases and the V segment lost 5 bases, leaving 9 bases of the junction unmatched. CDR3 region: CASSLLAGEALQYF. In DNA form, the CDR3 reads TGTGCCAGCAGCCTTCTAGCGGGAGAAGCCCTTCAGTACTTC.

This clonotype was seen many times. This CDR3 is CASSSRWNYEQYF. For the CDR3, the DNA is TGTGCCAGCAGCAGCAGGTGGAACTACGAGCAGTACTTC. The chain combines TRBV12-3 or TRBV12-4 with TRBJ2-7; D not certain. V lost 6 bases, J lost 3 bases, and 12 bases lay in between. The CDR3 has 13 amino acids.

This clonotype was detected once. This sequence joins TRBV11-2 and TRBJ2-3, with D perhaps assigned TRBD1 or TRBD2 (5 bases each). The CDR3 has 14 residues. V was pared by 4 bases and J by 6 bases, with 14 bases between. In germline, CDR1 is SGHAT, CDR2 FQNNGV. CDR3 in DNA: TGTGCCAGCAGCTCAACGGGACGTGCCGATACGCAGTATTTT. Amino acids: CASSSTGRADTQYF. The full variable domain, its missing parts supplied by reference TRBV11-2 and TRBJ2-3, is EAGVAQSPRYKIIEKRQSVAFWCNPISGHATLYWYQQILGQGPKLLIQFQNNGVVDDSQLPKDRFSAERLKGVDSTLKIQPAKLEDSAVYLCASSSTGRADTQYFGPGTRLTVL.

On this clonotype: Mismatch with germline at one junction end may stem from a read error. CDR3 protein: CSAVERDYGHTF. The CDR3 DNA sequence: TGCAGTGCTGTAGAGAGGGACTATGGCCACACCTTC. V usage is TRBV20-1 and J usage is TRBJ1-2; a weak D match, TRBD1 (5 bases). Germline CDR1 DFQATT, CDR2 SNEGSKA (reference sequence). This CDR3 comprises 12 residues.

Remarks on this clonotype: This may be a read error: a much more frequent sequence differs by one nucleotide. This chain connects TRBV11-2 to TRBJ1-2, with D maybe TRBD1 (5 bases). The CDR3 sequence is 14 residues long. The germline V gene encodes CDR1 SGHAT and CDR2 FQNNGV. Trimming left V 3 bases short and J 4 bases short, with 12 bases between. Here the CDR3 DNA reads TGTGCCAGCAGCTTGGGACCGATCCCCTATGGCTACACCTTC. Its protein product is CASSLGPIPYGYTF.

The chain links TRBV20-1 to TRBJ1-6; 9 positions agree with TRBD1. Germline V gene sequence: CDR1 DFQATT, CDR2 SNEGSKA (reference sequence). V shed 5 bases and J 11 bases; nucleotides not matched to a gene: 13. The CDR3 extends over 15 amino acids. The DNA for the CDR3 is TGCAGTGCTTTTAAACCCGGGACAGGGAACCCACCCCTCCACTTT. This sequence encodes CSAFKPGTGNPPLHF.

By share, this clonotype ranks as medium-sized. The chain uses TRBV29-1 and TRBJ1-4, with D perhaps TRBD1 (6 bases). Germline-derived CDR1 and CDR2 are SQVTM and ANQGSEA. The CDR3 covers 11 residues. V was shortened by 5 bases and J by 13 bases, with 14 bases between the two germline ends. The CDR3 DNA follows: TGCAGCGTTTCGACAGGAGATCGACTGTTTTTT. Translated, it gives CSVSTGDRLFF. Variable domain in full (rest from reference TRBV29-1 and TRBJ1-4): SAVISQKPSRDICQRGTSLTIQCQVDSQVTMMFWYRQQPGQSLTLIATANQGSEATYESGFVIDKFPISRPNLTFSTLTVSNMSPEDSSIYLCSVSTGDRLFFGSGTQLSVL.

This clonotype occurred many times. The chain is built from TRBV15 and TRBJ1-4; D is unresolved. The CDR3 length is 16 residues. Germline CDR1 is LNHNV and CDR2 is YYDKDF (reference sequence). V lost 0 bases and J 6 bases, leaving 14 bases between the germline ends. The CDR3 DNA follows: TGTGCCACCAGCAGAGATTCGACGTTGGGGTATGAAAAACTGTTTTTT. Protein product: CATSRDSTLGYEKLFF.

This clonotype was detected many times. The chain is built from TRBV12-3 or TRBV12-4 and TRBJ2-2, with 9 bases lining up with TRBD2. The junction had 14 bases not matched to a gene; V was cut back by 4 bases and J by 8 bases. This CDR3 comprises 17 residues. DNA of the CDR3: TGTGCCAGCAGTTCCATAGCGGGGGCGCAAATAGCGGGGGAGCTGTTTTTT. Its protein product is CASSSIAGAQIAGELFF.

In its sample, this clonotype was seen many times. The V and J genes are TRBV12-3 or TRBV12-4 and TRBJ2-7; the D gene is possibly TRBD2 (6 bases). The CDR3 length is 15 residues. Trimming shortened V by 3 bases and J by 2 bases, and 14 bases separated the two germline ends. The CDR3 DNA reads TGTGCCAGCAGTTTGGAAGGTAGCGGAACCTACGAGCAGTACTTC. Translating gives CASSLEGSGTYEQYF.

This clonotype was recorded once. One junction end does not reproduce the germline sequence, and a read error may be involved. This sequence joins TRBV6-5 and TRBJ1-5; tentatively, D is TRBD1 (5 bases). The CDR3 runs to 14 residues. Germline V gives CDR1 MNHEY, CDR2 SVGAGI. DNA for the CDR3: TGTGCCTGCAGTCACGGGGGGAGCGATCAGCCCCAGCATTTT. As protein: CACSHGGSDQPQHF.